The source of this T cell receptor (beta chain) is a study of blood T cell repertoires in COVID-19. Study-wide background: The United States, Italy and Spain were the sources of the acute and convalescent COVID-19 samples. Sources were T cells, B-cell-depleted T cells, or PBMCs; the material itself was cDNA or gDNA.

The assay was immunoSEQ multiplex PCR, and TCRdb's table has in-frame clones only and misses some. The repertoire has 400,000 or so clones, 70% to 90% of them found once; the top ten carry 0.7% to 0.85%. The count of this clone is one. The Seattle patients, enrolled during active infection, were followed longitudinally. The origin of this receptor is a young man with COVID-19, enrolled during active disease. Sequenced input: peripheral blood.

The CDR3 DNA reads TGTGCCAGCGCACGGGGAAGCGCGGGAAACACCATATATTTT. Translation: CASARGSAGNTIYF. The chain couples TRBV6-5 to TRBJ1-3; D uncertain. Germline values: CDR1 MNHEY, CDR2 SVGAGI. Deletions cut 8 bases from V and 4 bases from J, with 15 bases between. The CDR3 consists of 14 residues.